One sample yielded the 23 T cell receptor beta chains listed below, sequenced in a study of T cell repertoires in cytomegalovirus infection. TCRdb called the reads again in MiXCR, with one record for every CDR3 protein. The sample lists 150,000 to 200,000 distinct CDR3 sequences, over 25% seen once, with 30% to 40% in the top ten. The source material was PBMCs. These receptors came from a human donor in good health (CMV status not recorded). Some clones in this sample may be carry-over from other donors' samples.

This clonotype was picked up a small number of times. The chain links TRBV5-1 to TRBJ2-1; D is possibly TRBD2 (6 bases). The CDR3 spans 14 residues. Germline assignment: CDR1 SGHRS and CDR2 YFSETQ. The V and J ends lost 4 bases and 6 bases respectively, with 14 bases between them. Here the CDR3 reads CASSNGPGSNEQFF. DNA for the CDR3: TGCGCCAGCAGCAACGGGCCCGGGAGCAATGAGCAGTTCTTC. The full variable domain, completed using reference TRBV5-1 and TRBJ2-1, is KAGVTQTPRYLIKTRGQQVTLSCSPISGHRSVSWYQQTPGQGLQFLFEYFSETQRNKGNFPGRFSGRQFSNSRSEMNVSTLELGDSALYLCASSNGPGSNEQFFGPGTRLTVL.

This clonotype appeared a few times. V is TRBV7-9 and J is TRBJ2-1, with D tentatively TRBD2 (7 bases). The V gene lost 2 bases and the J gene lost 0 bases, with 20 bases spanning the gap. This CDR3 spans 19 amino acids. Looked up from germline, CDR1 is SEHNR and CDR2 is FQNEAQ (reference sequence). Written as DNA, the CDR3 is TGTGCCAGCAGCTTATTCCGTCGGGGGCTAGCGGTCTCCTACAATGAGCAGTTCTTC. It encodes CASSLFRRGLAVSYNEQFF. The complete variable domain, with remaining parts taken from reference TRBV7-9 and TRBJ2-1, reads DTGVSQNPRHKITKRGQNVTFRCDPISEHNRLYWYRQTLGQGPEFLTYFQNEAQLEKSRLLSDRFSAERPKGSFSTLEIQRTEQGDSAMYLCASSLFRRGLAVSYNEQFFGPGTRLTVL.

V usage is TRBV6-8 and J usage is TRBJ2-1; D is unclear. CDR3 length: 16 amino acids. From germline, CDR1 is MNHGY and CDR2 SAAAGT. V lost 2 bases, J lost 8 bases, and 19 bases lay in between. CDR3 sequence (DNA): TGTGCCAGCAGTTACGCCCCGGGCCTAGATAACCATGAGCAGTTCTTC. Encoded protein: CASSYAPGLDNHEQFF.

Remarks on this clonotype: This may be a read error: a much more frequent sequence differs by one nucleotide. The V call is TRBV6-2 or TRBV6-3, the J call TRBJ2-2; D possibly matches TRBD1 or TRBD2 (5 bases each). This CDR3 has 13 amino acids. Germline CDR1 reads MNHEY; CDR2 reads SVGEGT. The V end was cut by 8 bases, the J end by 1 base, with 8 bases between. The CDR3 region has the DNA TGTGCCAGCCCGGGGCAGAACACCGGGGAGCTGTTTTTT. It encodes CASPGQNTGELFF.

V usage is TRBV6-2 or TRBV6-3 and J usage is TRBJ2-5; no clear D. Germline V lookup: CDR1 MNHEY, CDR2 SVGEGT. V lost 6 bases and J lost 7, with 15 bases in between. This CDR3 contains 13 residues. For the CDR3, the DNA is TGTGCCAGCAGGATACAAACCATTGGGACCCAGTACTTC. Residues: CASRIQTIGTQYF.

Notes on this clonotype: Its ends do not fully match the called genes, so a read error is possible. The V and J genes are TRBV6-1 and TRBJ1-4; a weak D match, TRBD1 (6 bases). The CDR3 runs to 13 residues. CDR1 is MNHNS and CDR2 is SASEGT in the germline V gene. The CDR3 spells CASRALGAGEVGF. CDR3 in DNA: TGTGCCAGCCGTGCCCTGGGAGCAGGGGAGGTCGGTTTT.

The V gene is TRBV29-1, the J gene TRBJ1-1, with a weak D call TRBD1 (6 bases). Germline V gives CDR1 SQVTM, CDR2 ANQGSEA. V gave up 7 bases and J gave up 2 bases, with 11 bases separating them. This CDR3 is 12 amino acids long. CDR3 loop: CSGDRLNTEAFF. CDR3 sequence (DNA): TGCAGCGGAGACAGGTTAAACACTGAAGCTTTCTTT.

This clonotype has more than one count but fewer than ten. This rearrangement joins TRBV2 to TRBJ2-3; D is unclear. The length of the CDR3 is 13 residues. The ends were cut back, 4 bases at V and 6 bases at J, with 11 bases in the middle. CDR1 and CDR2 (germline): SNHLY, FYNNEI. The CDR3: CASSVEARDTQYF. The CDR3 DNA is TGTGCCAGCAGTGTGGAAGCCCGGGATACGCAGTATTTT.

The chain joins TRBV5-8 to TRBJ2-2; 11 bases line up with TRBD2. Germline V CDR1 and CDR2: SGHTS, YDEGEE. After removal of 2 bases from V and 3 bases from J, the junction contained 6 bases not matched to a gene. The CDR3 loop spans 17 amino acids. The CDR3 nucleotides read TGTGCCAGCAGCTTTCCGACTAGCGGGGTGGACACCGGGGAGCTGTTTTTT. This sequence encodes CASSFPTSGVDTGELFF.

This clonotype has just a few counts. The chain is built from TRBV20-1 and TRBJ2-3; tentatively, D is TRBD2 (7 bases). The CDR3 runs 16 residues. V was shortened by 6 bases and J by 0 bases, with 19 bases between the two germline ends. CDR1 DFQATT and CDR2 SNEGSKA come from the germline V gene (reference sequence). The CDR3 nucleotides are TGCAGTGCCGTTAGGAGGAGGGGGGGAAGCACAGATACGCAGTATTTT. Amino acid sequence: CSAVRRRGGSTDTQYF.

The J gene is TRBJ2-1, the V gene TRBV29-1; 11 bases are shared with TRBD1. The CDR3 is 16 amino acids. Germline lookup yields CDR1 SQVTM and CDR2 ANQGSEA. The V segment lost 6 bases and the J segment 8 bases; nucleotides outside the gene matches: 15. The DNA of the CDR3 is TGCAGCGTACCTGGAACAGGGGGACAGGGGGACGATGAGCAGTTCTTC. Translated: CSVPGTGGQGDDEQFF.

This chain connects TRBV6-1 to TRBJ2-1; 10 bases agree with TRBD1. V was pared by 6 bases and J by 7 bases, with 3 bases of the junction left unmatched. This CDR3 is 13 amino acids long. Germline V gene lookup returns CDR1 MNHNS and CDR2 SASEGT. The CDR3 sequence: CASRGTGENEQFF. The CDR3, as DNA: TGTGCCAGCAGGGGGACAGGGGAAAATGAGCAGTTCTTC.

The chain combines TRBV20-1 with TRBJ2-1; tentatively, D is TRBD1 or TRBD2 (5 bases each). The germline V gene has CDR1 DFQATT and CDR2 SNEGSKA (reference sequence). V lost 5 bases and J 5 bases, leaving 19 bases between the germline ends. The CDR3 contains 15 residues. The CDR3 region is CSARNVRGYDNEQFF. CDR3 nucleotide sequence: TGCAGTGCTCGTAATGTCCGGGGCTACGACAATGAGCAGTTCTTC.

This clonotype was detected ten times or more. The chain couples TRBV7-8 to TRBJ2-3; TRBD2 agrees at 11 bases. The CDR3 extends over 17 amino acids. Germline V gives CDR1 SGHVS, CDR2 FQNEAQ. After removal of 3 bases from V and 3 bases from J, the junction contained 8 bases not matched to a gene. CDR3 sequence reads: CASSFSGGVILTDTQYF. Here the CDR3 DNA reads TGTGCCAGCAGCTTTAGCGGGGGGGTTATACTGACAGATACGCAGTATTTT.

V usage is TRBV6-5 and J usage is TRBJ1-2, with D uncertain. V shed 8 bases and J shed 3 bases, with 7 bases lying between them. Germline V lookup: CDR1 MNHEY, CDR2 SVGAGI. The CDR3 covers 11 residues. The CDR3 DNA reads TGTGCCAGCCAAGGACACTATGGCTACACCTTC. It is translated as CASQGHYGYTF.

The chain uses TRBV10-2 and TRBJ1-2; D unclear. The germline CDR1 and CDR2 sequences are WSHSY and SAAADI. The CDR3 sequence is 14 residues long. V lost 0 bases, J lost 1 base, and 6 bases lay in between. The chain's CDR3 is CASSESVGNYGYTF. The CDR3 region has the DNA TGCGCCAGCAGTGAGTCCGTGGGTAACTATGGCTACACCTTC.

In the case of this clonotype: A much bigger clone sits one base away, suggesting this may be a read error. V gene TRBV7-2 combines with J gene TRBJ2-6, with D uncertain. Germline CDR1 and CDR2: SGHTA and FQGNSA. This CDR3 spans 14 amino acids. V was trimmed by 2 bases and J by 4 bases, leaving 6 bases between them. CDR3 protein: CASSLLPGANVLTF. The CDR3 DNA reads TGTGCCAGCAGCTTACTGCCCGGGGCCAACGTCCTGACTTTC.

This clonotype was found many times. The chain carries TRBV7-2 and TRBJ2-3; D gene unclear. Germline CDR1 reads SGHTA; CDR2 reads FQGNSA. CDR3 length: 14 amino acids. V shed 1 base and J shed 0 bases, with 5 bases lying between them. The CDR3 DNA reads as TGTGCCAGCAGCTTAGTGGGTAGCACAGATACGCAGTATTTT. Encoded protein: CASSLVGSTDTQYF.

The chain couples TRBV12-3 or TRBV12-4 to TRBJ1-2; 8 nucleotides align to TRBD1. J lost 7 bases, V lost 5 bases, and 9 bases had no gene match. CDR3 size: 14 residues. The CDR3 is CASSPRTGLGGYTF. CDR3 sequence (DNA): TGTGCCAGCAGTCCCAGGACAGGGCTCGGTGGCTACACCTTC.

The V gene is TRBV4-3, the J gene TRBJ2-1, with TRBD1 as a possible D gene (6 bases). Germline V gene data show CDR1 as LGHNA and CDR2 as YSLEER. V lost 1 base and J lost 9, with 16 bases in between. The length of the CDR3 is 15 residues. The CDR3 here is CASSQGAFLGGEQFF. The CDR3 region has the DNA TGCGCCAGCAGCCAAGGGGCCTTTCTAGGGGGTGAGCAGTTCTTC.

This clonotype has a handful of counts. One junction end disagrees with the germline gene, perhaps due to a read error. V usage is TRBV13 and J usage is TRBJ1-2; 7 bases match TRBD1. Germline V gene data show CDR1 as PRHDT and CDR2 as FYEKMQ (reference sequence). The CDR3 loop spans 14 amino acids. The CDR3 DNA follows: TGCGCCAGCAGCGTCACGCAGGGGGTCGGTGGCTACACCTTC. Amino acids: CASSVTQGVGGYTF.

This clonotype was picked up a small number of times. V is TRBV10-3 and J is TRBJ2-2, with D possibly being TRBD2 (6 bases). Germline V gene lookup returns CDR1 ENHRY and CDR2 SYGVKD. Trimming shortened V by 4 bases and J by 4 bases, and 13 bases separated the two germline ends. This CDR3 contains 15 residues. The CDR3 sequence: CAISAGTGVTGELFF. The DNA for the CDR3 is TGTGCCATCAGTGCCGGGACTGGGGTCACCGGGGAGCTGTTTTTT.

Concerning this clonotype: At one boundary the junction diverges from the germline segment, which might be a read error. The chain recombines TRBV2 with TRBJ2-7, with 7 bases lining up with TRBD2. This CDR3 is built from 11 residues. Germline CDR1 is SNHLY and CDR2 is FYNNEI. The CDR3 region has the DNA TGTGCCGGCAGCGGGGAGTACGAGCAGTACTTC. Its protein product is CAGSGEYEQYF.